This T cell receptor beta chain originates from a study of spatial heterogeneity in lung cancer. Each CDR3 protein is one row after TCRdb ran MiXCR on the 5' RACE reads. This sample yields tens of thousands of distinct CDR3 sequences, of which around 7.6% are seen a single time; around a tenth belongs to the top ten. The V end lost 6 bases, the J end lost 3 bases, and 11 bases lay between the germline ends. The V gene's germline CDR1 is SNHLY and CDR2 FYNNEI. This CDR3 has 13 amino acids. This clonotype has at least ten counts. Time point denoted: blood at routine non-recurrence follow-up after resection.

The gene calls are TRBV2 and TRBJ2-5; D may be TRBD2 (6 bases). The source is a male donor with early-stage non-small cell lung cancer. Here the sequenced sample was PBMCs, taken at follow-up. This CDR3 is CASSRDSKETQYF. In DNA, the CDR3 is TGTGCCAGCAGCAGGGACTCCAAAGAGACCCAGTACTTC.